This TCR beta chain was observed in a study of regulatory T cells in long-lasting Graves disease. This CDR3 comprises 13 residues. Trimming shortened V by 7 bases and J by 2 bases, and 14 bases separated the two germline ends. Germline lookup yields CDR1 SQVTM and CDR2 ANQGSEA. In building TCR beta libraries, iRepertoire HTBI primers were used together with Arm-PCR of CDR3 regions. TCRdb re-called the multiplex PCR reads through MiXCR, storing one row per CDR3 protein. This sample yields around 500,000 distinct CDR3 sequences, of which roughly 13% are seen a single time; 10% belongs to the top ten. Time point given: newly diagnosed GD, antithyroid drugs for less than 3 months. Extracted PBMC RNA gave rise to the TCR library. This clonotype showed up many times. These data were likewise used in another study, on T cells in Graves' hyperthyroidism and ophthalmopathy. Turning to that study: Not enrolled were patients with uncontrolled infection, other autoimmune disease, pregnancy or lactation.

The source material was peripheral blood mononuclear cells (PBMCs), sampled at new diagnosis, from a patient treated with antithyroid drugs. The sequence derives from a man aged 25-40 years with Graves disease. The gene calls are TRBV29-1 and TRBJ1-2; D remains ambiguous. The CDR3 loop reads CSARIPENYGYTF. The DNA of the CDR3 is TGCAGCGCGCGAATACCAGAAAACTATGGCTACACCTTC.